Sequencing of this TCR beta chain was carried out in a study of T cells in Graves' hyperthyroidism and ophthalmopathy. Broader study findings: Blood shared most expanded thyroid clonotypes above 0.001.

Note on this clonotype: The antigen remains undetermined.

TCR beta CDR3 region amplification was performed from RNA transcripts. In the first-round RT-PCR of the TCR CDR3, the HTBI primer set was used. MiXCR, applied by TCRdb to the multiplex PCR reads, yields one record per CDR3 protein. The sample shows roughly 300,000 distinct CDR3 sequences, over 20% of them seen only once. Fresh 10 ml peripheral blood yielded PBMCs. The CDR3 totals 15 residues. Trimming stripped 3 bases from V and 3 bases from J, with 9 bases between. The germline V gene encodes CDR1 MDHEN and CDR2 SYDVKM. Input material: blood. The sequence was collected from a woman in her 50s with Graves' hyperthyroidism. The J gene is TRBJ1-6, the V gene TRBV28; D is unresolved. The CDR3 region has the DNA TGTGCCAGCAGTTTTCTTGACAACTATAATTCACCCCTCCACTTT. Translation gives CASSFLDNYNSPLHF.